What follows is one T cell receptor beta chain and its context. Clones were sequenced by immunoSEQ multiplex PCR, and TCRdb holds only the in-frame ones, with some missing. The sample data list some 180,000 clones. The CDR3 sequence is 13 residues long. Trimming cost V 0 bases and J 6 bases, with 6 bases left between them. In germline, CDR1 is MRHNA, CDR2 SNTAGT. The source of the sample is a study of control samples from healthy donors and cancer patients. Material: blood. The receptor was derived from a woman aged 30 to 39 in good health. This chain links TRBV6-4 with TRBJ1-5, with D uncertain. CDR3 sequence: CASSDSSAQPQHF. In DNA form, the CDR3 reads TGTGCCAGCAGTGACTCGAGCGCTCAGCCCCAGCATTTT.